This T cell receptor (beta chain) was documented in a study of identical twins. General observations from the study: Compared with unrelated sharing, twin-shared out-of-frame alpha sequences had more low-probability sequences.

Each CDR3 protein is one row after TCRdb ran MiXCR on the 5' RACE reads. The repertoire holds 700,000 or so distinct CDR3 sequences, with 8.6% as singletons. This clonotype was detected ten times or more. Its antigen is not known. V lost 3 bases to trimming and J lost 3 bases; unmatched junction nucleotides: 2. The CDR3 has 13 residues. Germline lookup yields CDR1 MNHEY and CDR2 SMNVEV (reference sequence). A further study also used this sample, focusing on yellow fever vaccine responses in identical twins.

The sequence was obtained from a woman between 18 and 29 years old in good health. This chain connects TRBV27 to TRBJ2-7; TRBD1 matches 7 bases. Specimen: PBMCs. CDR3 residues: CASSFSGGYEQYF. The CDR3 DNA sequence: TGTGCCAGCAGTTTCTCAGGGGGCTACGAGCAGTACTTC.